This is a list of T cell receptor beta chains from one sample in a study of persistence of HIV-infected CD4 T cells. No antigen is known for these receptors. Generated by immunoSEQ multiplex PCR, the TCRdb table keeps only in-frame clones and is missing some. The data hold 44,000 or so clones, with 91% observed a single time. The sample in question was CD4+ T cells sorted from PBMCs after approximately 19-hour stimulation, obtained from a patient who received antiretroviral therapy. The receptors originated from an adult man with HIV who was CMV-seropositive. CDR3s leave out the opening cysteine and the closing phenylalanine or tryptophan.

j_gene	v_gene	CDR3aa
TRBJ1-1	TRBV6-1	ASSENPGMNTEAF
TRBJ2-2	TRBV6-2/TRBV6-3	ASSKTSGNANTGELF
TRBJ2-1	TRBV20-1	SASSGLAASYNEQF
TRBJ2-3	TRBV5-1	ASSLEGRGSTDTQY
TRBJ1-1	TRBV9	ASSVTGVTEAF
TRBJ1-1	TRBV6-1	ASSEALHGGYAEAF
TRBJ2-7	TRBV10-3	AITGTGAHEQY
TRBJ2-5	TRBV11-1	ASSRGQGMRTQY
TRBJ2-3	TRBV27	ASSFGGRTDTQY
TRBJ2-2	TRBV7-9	ASSLSALAGLNTGELF
TRBJ2-3	TRBV11-2	ASSVSLQDTTATDTQY
TRBJ1-6	TRBV6-5	ASRGRGSNSPLH
TRBJ2-7	TRBV6-2/TRBV6-3	ASSYSRSNAYEQY
TRBJ2-3	TRBV7-2	ASSLDPLAGGTDTQY
TRBJ2-7	TRBV24-1	ATSDYGSGGTYEQY
TRBJ1-6	TRBV2	ASRGQGNSPLH
TRBJ1-1	TRBV19	ASKSTGGKNTEAF
TRBJ2-3	TRBV9	ASSVAMAGGPGDTQY
TRBJ2-7	TRBV28	ASSSTDGVDEQY
TRBJ2-7	TRBV10-3	AISESNVHEQY
TRBJ1-6	TRBV7-9	ASSLDRGPLH
TRBJ2-7	TRBV18	ASSQDRKYEQY
TRBJ1-2	TRBV20-1	SASQTVYGYT
TRBJ2-7	TRBV28	ASSPYSWTGISYEQY
TRBJ1-4	TRBV5-4	ASSLGRGGVQKNEKLF
TRBJ2-7	TRBV18	ASSPPTLHYEQY
TRBJ1-4	TRBV6-6	ASSYSAQGEKLF